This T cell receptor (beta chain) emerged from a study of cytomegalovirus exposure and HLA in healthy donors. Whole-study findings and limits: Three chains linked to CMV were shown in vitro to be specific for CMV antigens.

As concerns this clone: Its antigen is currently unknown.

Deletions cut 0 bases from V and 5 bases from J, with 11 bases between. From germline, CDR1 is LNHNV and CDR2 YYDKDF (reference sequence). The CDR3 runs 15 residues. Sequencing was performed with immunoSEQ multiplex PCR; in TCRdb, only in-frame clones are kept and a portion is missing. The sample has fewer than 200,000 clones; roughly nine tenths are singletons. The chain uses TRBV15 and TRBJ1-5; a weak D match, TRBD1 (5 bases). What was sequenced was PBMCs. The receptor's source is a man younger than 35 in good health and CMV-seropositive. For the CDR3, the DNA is TGTGCCACCAGCAGAGATGGGGCAGGGCATCAGCCCCAGCATTTT. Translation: CATSRDGAGHQPQHF. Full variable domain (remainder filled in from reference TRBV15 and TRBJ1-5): DAMVIQNPRYQVTQFGKPVTLSCSQTLNHNVMYWYQQKSSQAPKLLFHYYDKDFNNEADTPDNFQSRRPNTSFCFLDIRSPGLGDTAMYLCATSRDGAGHQPQHFGDGTRLSIL.